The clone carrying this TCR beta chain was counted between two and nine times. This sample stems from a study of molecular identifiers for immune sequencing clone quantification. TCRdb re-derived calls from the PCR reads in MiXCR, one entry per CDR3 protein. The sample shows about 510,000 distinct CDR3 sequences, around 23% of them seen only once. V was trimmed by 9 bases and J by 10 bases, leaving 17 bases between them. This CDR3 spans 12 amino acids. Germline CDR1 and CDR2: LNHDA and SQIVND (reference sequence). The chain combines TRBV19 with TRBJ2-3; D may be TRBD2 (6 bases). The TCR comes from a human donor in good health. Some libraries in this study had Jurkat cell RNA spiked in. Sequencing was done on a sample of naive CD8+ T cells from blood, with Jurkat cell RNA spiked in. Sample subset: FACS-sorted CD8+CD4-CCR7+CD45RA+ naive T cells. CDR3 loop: CASGGAALAQYF. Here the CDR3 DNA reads TGTGCCAGCGGGGGAGCGGCCCTAGCGCAGTATTTT.